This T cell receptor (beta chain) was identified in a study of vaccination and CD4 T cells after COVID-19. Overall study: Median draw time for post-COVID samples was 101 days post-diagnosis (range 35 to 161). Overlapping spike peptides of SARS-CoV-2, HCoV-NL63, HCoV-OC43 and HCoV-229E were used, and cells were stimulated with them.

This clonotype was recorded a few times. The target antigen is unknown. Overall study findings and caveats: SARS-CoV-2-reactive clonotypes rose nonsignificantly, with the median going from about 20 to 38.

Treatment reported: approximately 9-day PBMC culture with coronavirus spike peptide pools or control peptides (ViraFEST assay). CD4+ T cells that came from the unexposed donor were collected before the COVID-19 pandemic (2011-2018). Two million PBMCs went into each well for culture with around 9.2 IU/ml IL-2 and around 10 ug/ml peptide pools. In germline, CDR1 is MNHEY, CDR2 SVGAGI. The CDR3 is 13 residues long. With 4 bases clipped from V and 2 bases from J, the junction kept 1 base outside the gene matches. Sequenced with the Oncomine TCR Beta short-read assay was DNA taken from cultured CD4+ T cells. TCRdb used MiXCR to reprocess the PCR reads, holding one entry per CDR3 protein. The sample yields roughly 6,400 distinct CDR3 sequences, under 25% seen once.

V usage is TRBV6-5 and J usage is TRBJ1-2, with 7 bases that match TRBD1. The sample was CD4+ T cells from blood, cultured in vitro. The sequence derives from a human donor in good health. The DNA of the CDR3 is TGTGCCAGCAGTTTCAGGGGGAACTATGGCTACACCTTC. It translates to CASSFRGNYGYTF.